These 27 T cell receptor beta chains originate from one sample sequenced in a study of T cell repertoires in ileal Crohn's disease. Here immunoSEQ multiplex PCR was the method, and the copy in TCRdb shows in-frame clones only, minus some. The table has some 5,000 clones, approximately 80% seen once. The specimen was ileal tissue. Receptors originate from an adult with Crohn's disease.

CDR3 in amino acids: CASSLSAYSYNEQFF. CDR3 DNA sequence: TGTGCCAGCAGTTTATCAGCCTACTCCTACAATGAGCAGTTCTTC. The chain couples TRBV27 to TRBJ2-1; no reliable D call. The germline V gene encodes CDR1 MNHEY and CDR2 SMNVEV (reference sequence). The CDR3 length is 15 residues. The germline V and J ends were trimmed by 0 bases and 0 bases, with 6 bases remaining between them.

The V gene is TRBV19, the J gene TRBJ2-7; perhaps TRBD1 as D (5 bases). This CDR3 region has 13 residues. V lost 10 bases and J lost 5, with 18 bases in between. Germline CDR1 reads LNHDA; CDR2 reads SQIVND (reference sequence). The DNA for the CDR3 is TGTGCCACACGCAATCGACAGTCCCACGAGCAGTACTTC. Translation: CATRNRQSHEQYF.

Remarks on this clone: This CDR3 is missing its conserved last phenylalanine or tryptophan, likely due to a read error. The chain recombines TRBV6-5 with TRBJ1-1, with 10 bases matching TRBD1. The CDR3 has 15 amino acids. The germline V gene encodes CDR1 MNHEY and CDR2 SVGAGI. Written as DNA, the CDR3 is TGTGCCAGCAGTAACTCGGGGACAGGGGACACTGAAGCTTTCCTT. Its protein is CASSNSGTGDTEAFL.

The gene calls are TRBV12-5 and TRBJ1-2, with D maybe TRBD1 (6 bases). CDR3 size: 13 residues. Deletions cut 6 bases from V and 7 bases from J, with 15 bases between. The germline CDR1 and CDR2 sequences are LGHNT and FRNRAP. The CDR3 nucleotides are TGTGCTAGTGGATTACAGGGCTTTCCTGGCTACACCTTC. Amino acids: CASGLQGFPGYTF. Complete variable domain (other parts from reference TRBV12-5 and TRBJ1-2): DARVTQTPRHKVTEMGQEVTMRCQPILGHNTVFWYRQTMMQGLELLAYFRNRAPLDDSGMPKDRFSAEMPDATLATLKIQPSEPRDSAVYFCASGLQGFPGYTFGSGTRLTVV.

This clone was seen a few times. The chain employs TRBV6-6 and TRBJ1-4, with TRBD1 matching over 10 bases. CDR1 and CDR2 (germline): MNHNY, SVGAGI (reference sequence). Trimming took 2 bases from V and 8 from J; bases not matched to a gene: 2. This CDR3 comprises 14 residues. In DNA form, the CDR3 reads TGTGCCAGCAGTTACGACAGGGGGCGGGAAAAACTGTTTTTT. Translating gives CASSYDRGREKLFF.

The rearrangement uses TRBV28 and TRBJ1-1, with D uncertain. The germline CDR1 and CDR2 sequences are MDHEN and SYDVKM. CDR3 size: 15 residues. Trimming cost V 3 bases and J 0 bases, with 11 bases left between them. This CDR3 is CASSLGTELNTEAFF. As DNA, the CDR3 is TGTGCCAGCAGTTTGGGTACAGAGCTGAACACTGAAGCTTTCTTT.

The chain employs TRBV6-1 and TRBJ2-4, with D possibly TRBD2 on 5 matching bases. The CDR3 sequence is 13 residues long. Germline CDR1 reads MNHNS; CDR2 reads SASEGT. V dropped 2 bases and J dropped 6 bases, with 8 bases sitting between them. This CDR3 is CASSERTVNIQYF. In DNA form, the CDR3 reads TGTGCCAGCAGTGAAAGGACTGTAAACATTCAGTACTTC.

The chain uses TRBV4-1 and TRBJ2-2, with D uncertain. Between the trimmed V and J ends, which lost 0 bases and 4 bases, there was a span of 9 bases. CDR3 length: 15 amino acids. Germline V gives CDR1 MGHRA, CDR2 YSYEKL. CDR3 amino acids: CASSQELTGTGELFF. Here the CDR3 DNA reads TGCGCCAGCAGCCAAGAACTAACGGGCACCGGGGAGCTGTTTTTT.

The chain uses TRBV5-1 and TRBJ2-5; 12 bases are a match to TRBD2. This CDR3 spans 17 amino acids. With V trimmed by 0 bases and J by 1 base, 4 bases remained unmatched. Per germline, CDR1 SGHRS and CDR2 YFSETQ. The CDR3 region has the DNA TGCGCCAGCAGCTTGGGACTAGCGGGGGTGCCCCAAGAGACCCAGTACTTC. Translation: CASSLGLAGVPQETQYF.

As DNA, the CDR3 is TGTGCCAGCAGCCCGGAGACAGGGGAGGAGAACACTGAAGCTTTCTTT. Protein sequence: CASSPETGEENTEAFF. The rearrangement joins TRBV11-2 to TRBJ1-1, with 8 bases matching TRBD1. This CDR3 has 16 residues. Germline V lookup: CDR1 SGHAT, CDR2 FQNNGV. Trimming cost V 5 bases and J 1 base; bases outside gene matches: 9.

This sequence joins TRBV18 and TRBJ2-3; 8 nucleotides agree with TRBD2. The germline V gene has CDR1 KGHSH and CDR2 LQKENI. V shed 6 bases and J 2 bases; nucleotides not matched to a gene: 10. The CDR3 loop spans 16 amino acids. The CDR3 loop reads CASSAESGGYTDTQYF. The CDR3 DNA sequence: TGTGCCAGCTCCGCAGAAAGCGGGGGATACACAGATACGCAGTATTTT.

The V call is TRBV7-8, the J call TRBJ1-2; possibly TRBD1 for D (6 bases). Per the germline V gene, CDR1 is SGHVS and CDR2 is FQNEAQ. CDR3 length: 15 residues. V lost 5 bases and J 5 bases, leaving 18 bases between the germline ends. CDR3 bases: TGTGCCAGCAGCCGGGAAGCGGGACAAGAATATGGCTACACCTTC. Translation gives CASSREAGQEYGYTF.

This clone was observed a handful of times. This sequence joins TRBV5-1 and TRBJ1-1; D unresolved. Germline V gene data show CDR1 as SGHRS and CDR2 as YFSETQ. V was shortened by 0 bases and J by 1 base, with 10 bases between the two germline ends. This CDR3 has 15 residues. The CDR3 DNA sequence: TGCGCCAGCAGCTTGGCCCCCGACTGGAACACTGAAGCTTTCTTT. Its translation: CASSLAPDWNTEAFF.

In this sample, this clone turned up a few times. The chain carries TRBV5-1 and TRBJ1-1, with TRBD1 as a possible D gene (6 bases). The germline gives CDR1 SGHRS, CDR2 YFSETQ. The CDR3 is made up of 16 amino acids. V lost 0 bases, J lost 6 bases, and 18 bases lay in between. Here the CDR3 DNA reads TGCGCCAGCAGCTTGGCCCCGGGGGGGCTAATAGCTGAAGCTTTCTTT. Protein product: CASSLAPGGLIAEAFF.

This chain connects TRBV18 to TRBJ2-7; TRBD2 might be the D (5 bases). Trimming took 5 bases from V and 2 from J, leaving 13 bases between them. CDR3 length equals 14 residues. Germline-derived CDR1 and CDR2 are KGHSH and LQKENI. This chain's CDR3 is CASSFATGTYEQYF. The CDR3 coding sequence is TGTGCCAGCTCATTCGCTACGGGGACCTACGAGCAGTACTTC.

The genes are TRBV11-2 and TRBJ2-1; D may be TRBD1 (6 bases). The V end lost 3 bases, the J end lost 5 bases, and 8 bases lay between the germline ends. The CDR3 is 13 amino acids. Germline CDR1 and CDR2: SGHAT and FQNNGV. CDR3 coding DNA: TGTGCCAGCAGCTTGGGGACACACAATGAGCAGTTCTTC. Translating it yields CASSLGTHNEQFF. The variable domain in full, with the rest retrieved from reference TRBV11-2 and TRBJ2-1, is EAGVAQSPRYKIIEKRQSVAFWCNPISGHATLYWYQQILGQGPKLLIQFQNNGVVDDSQLPKDRFSAERLKGVDSTLKIQPAKLEDSAVYLCASSLGTHNEQFFGPGTRLTVL.

The chain joins TRBV7-2 to TRBJ2-2, with D possibly matching TRBD2 (6 bases). This CDR3 comprises 14 residues. Trimming removed 6 bases at V and 7 bases at J, with 15 bases between. CDR1 and CDR2 from the germline V gene are SGHTA and FQGNSA. CDR3 nucleotide sequence: TGTGCCAGCAGTCGGGACTTGCTGGGCGGGGAGCTGTTTTTT. Protein sequence: CASSRDLLGGELFF.

The rearrangement joins TRBV30 to TRBJ2-2, with no clear D. This CDR3 has 15 residues. V was clipped by 0 bases and J by 7 bases, with 15 bases between them. Germline CDR1 reads GTSNPN; CDR2 reads SVGIG (reference sequence). CDR3: CAWSVRENFGGELFF. The CDR3 DNA sequence: TGTGCCTGGAGTGTACGTGAAAACTTCGGCGGGGAGCTGTTTTTT.

V usage is TRBV19 and J usage is TRBJ1-5; no reliable D call. The CDR3 sequence is 15 residues long. Germline CDR1 LNHDA, CDR2 SQIVND (reference sequence). The germline V and J ends were trimmed by 10 bases and 0 bases, with 16 bases remaining between them. The DNA for the CDR3 is TGTGCCACTTTACGGGGAGTTAATAGCAATCAGCCCCAGCATTTT. As protein: CATLRGVNSNQPQHF.

This clone was recorded only once. The chain carries TRBV6-5 and TRBJ2-7, with a possible D match to TRBD1 (5 bases). Deletions cut 4 bases from V and 4 bases from J, with 14 bases between. The CDR3 spans 14 residues. CDR1 is MNHEY, CDR2 SVGAGI, per germline. This chain's CDR3 is CASSSGYGPYEQYF. The CDR3 region has the DNA TGTGCCAGCAGTTCAGGGTATGGGCCTTACGAGCAGTACTTC.

Concerning this clone: Additional DNA sequences in this sample encode the identical CDR3. The gene calls are TRBV5-5 and TRBJ1-1; D not certain. CDR3 length equals 11 residues. Trimming took 2 bases from V and 6 from J, leaving 5 bases between them. CDR1 is SGHKS and CDR2 is YYEKEE in the germline V gene (reference sequence). CDR3 amino acids: CASSLRAEAFF. The CDR3 DNA sequence: TGTGCCAGCAGCTTACGGGCTGAAGCTTTCTTT.

A single count supports this clone. The rearrangement joins TRBV4-1 to TRBJ1-3, with D possibly being TRBD1 (6 bases). Germline V gene sequence: CDR1 MGHRA, CDR2 YSYEKL. The V and J ends lost 5 bases and 2 bases respectively, with 10 bases between them. The CDR3 spans 14 residues. CDR3 protein: CASSAQGAGNTIYF. The CDR3 nucleotides are TGCGCCAGCAGCGCACAGGGAGCTGGAAACACCATATATTTT.

This rearrangement joins TRBV30 to TRBJ1-5; D gene uncertain. Germline V lookup: CDR1 GTSNPN, CDR2 SVGIG (reference sequence). Trimming pared 4 bases from V and 4 bases from J, leaving 14 bases between. There are 14 residues in the CDR3. The CDR3 DNA reads as TGTGCCTGGAACTCTGATGAGGTGAATCAGCCCCAGCATTTT. Amino acid sequence: CAWNSDEVNQPQHF.

In the case of this clone: At the DNA level, this CDR3 is encoded by other sequences in the same sample as well. The V gene is TRBV5-5, the J gene TRBJ1-1; no clear D gene. Trimming took 1 base from V and 6 from J, leaving 4 bases between them. There are 11 residues in the CDR3. In germline, CDR1 is SGHKS, CDR2 YYEKEE (reference sequence). As DNA, the CDR3 is TGTGCCAGCAGCTTGCGTGCTGAAGCTTTCTTT. Amino acid sequence: CASSLRAEAFF.

V and J are TRBV2 and TRBJ1-4, with 7 positions matching TRBD1. Per germline, CDR1 SNHLY and CDR2 FYNNEI. V lost 3 bases, J lost 6 bases, and 7 bases stayed unmatched. The CDR3 has 15 amino acids. CDR3 nucleotides: TGTGCCAGCAGTGATGGTCGGCAGGGGGATGAAAAACTGTTTTTT. This sequence encodes CASSDGRQGDEKLFF.

A few counts support this clone. This chain connects TRBV19 to TRBJ1-1, with D perhaps TRBD1 (5 bases). Germline loops: CDR1 LNHDA, CDR2 SQIVND (reference sequence). The CDR3 extends over 12 amino acids. V gave up 11 bases and J gave up 7 bases, with 17 bases separating them. The CDR3 here is CAAATAFDEAFF. CDR3 sequence (DNA): TGTGCCGCCGCGACAGCGTTTGATGAAGCTTTCTTT. The full variable domain, with the rest looked up from reference TRBV19 and TRBJ1-1, is DGGITQSPKYLFRKEGQNVTLSCEQNLNHDAMYWYRQDPGQGLRLIYYSQIVNDFQKGDIAEGYSVSREKKESFPLTVTSAQKNPTAFYLCAAATAFDEAFFGQGTRLTVV.

The gene calls are TRBV27 and TRBJ1-6; a possible D gene is TRBD1 (5 bases). CDR1 is MNHEY, CDR2 SMNVEV, per germline (reference sequence). The CDR3 totals 12 residues. Trimming took 8 bases from V and 7 from J, leaving 9 bases between them. The CDR3 loop is CASGARNSPLHF. In DNA form, the CDR3 reads TGTGCCAGCGGGGCGCGGAATTCACCCCTCCACTTT.